This TCR beta chain was sequenced for a study of CD4 T cells in relation to SARS-CoV-2 and coronaviruses. About this clone itself: Its specificity is not known.

CDR1 and CDR2 from the germline V gene are SNHLY and FYNNEI. The length of the CDR3 is 16 residues. Trimming shortened V by 7 bases and J by 0 bases, and 19 bases separated the two germline ends. CD4+ T cells from unexposed donors were obtained before the COVID-19 pandemic (2011-2018). CD4+ T cells were isolated from the cells after 10 days of culture. Method: immunoSEQ multiplex PCR; TCRdb's copy keeps in-frame clones and lacks some. The sample yields 20,000 to 25,000 clones, 72% seen once. The chain uses TRBV2 and TRBJ2-7; D is possibly TRBD2 (5 bases). The sample taken for sequencing was CD4+ T cells from PBMCs, cultured in vitro. The sequence derives from a human donor in good health. CDR3 nucleotides: TGTGCCAGCATGAGGGAGAGGACCGAGAGCTCCTACGAGCAGTACTTC. It translates to CASMRERTESSYEQYF.